The clone carrying this T cell receptor beta chain appeared a few times. TCRdb re-analysed the RT-PCR reads in MiXCR, keeping a single row per CDR3 protein. The sample lists roughly 540,000 distinct CDR3 sequences, under 25% occurring once. The CDR3 is 16 amino acids. The V end lost 6 bases, the J end lost 7 bases, and 19 bases lay between the germline ends. This sample stems from a study of response to subunit inactivated influenza vaccine. Separately, the same data were catalogued under a study of T cells expressing NK-cell markers. That work states: cDNA encoding TCR beta was synthesized via 5'RACE template switching incorporating UMIs.

The V gene is TRBV12-3 or TRBV12-4, the J gene TRBJ1-6; D may be TRBD1 (5 bases). The sequence was collected from a man aged 50-59 years who received an inactivated influenza vaccine. Material: CD4+ T cells sorted from PBMCs, obtained about 12 days after vaccination. CDR3 nucleotides: TGTGCCAGCAGCCCGGCTGTTGGGGGGTCGAATTCACCCCTCCACTTT. Translation gives CASSPAVGGSNSPLHF.